The T cell receptor beta chain under discussion was sequenced for a study of blood T cell repertoires in COVID-19. Unmatched junction bases numbered 9, after V lost 2 bases and J lost 4 bases. The germline CDR1 and CDR2 sequences are MNHEY and SVGEGT. The CDR3 is made up of 16 amino acids. Per the authors' pipeline: By means of reference gene primer amplification, nucleated cell counts were estimated. The method was immunoSEQ multiplex PCR; TCRdb's version includes in-frame clones alone and lacks a portion of them. Clone size and the V and J calls come from that table; the DNA yielded D and trimming. The sample consists of about 53,000 clones, roughly 88% of them appearing once.

The sequence derives from an older man with acute or convalescent COVID-19. Sequenced sample: peripheral blood. This chain uses TRBV6-2 or TRBV6-3 with TRBJ2-5, with 8 bases that match TRBD1. DNA of the CDR3: TGTGCCAGCAGTTACGGGCCCTACACAGGGGGAGAGACCCAGTACTTC. Translating gives CASSYGPYTGGETQYF.